This T cell receptor (beta chain) appears in the sequencing data of a study of OX40 agonist ivuxolimab in advanced cancers. Study in general: Of the participants, about 40% had some prior anti-PD-1, anti-PD-L1 or anti-CTLA-4 therapy, which was allowed. Study-level results: Clonal expansion was seen in CD4+ and CD8+ blood T cells by week 6 at 0.1 to 3.0 mg/kg.

The data were produced by immunoSEQ multiplex PCR, yet TCRdb's version contains in-frame clones alone and is incomplete. The sample holds over 50,000 clones, over 75% seen once. The V gene's germline CDR1 is SGHRS and CDR2 YFSETQ. The length of the CDR3 is 14 residues. V shed 0 bases and J shed 3 bases, with 8 bases lying between them. Regarding this clone: Its target is unknown.

The chain uses TRBV5-1 and TRBJ2-3; D uncertain. The origin of this receptor is an adult with an advanced solid tumor such as melanoma, head and neck, liver or kidney cancer. The sample in question was CD4+ or CD8+ T cells sorted from blood, obtained in a trial of the OX40 agonist ivuxolimab. CDR3 residues: CASSLGEVTDTQYF. For the CDR3, the DNA is TGCGCCAGCAGCTTGGGCGAAGTTACAGATACGCAGTATTTT.